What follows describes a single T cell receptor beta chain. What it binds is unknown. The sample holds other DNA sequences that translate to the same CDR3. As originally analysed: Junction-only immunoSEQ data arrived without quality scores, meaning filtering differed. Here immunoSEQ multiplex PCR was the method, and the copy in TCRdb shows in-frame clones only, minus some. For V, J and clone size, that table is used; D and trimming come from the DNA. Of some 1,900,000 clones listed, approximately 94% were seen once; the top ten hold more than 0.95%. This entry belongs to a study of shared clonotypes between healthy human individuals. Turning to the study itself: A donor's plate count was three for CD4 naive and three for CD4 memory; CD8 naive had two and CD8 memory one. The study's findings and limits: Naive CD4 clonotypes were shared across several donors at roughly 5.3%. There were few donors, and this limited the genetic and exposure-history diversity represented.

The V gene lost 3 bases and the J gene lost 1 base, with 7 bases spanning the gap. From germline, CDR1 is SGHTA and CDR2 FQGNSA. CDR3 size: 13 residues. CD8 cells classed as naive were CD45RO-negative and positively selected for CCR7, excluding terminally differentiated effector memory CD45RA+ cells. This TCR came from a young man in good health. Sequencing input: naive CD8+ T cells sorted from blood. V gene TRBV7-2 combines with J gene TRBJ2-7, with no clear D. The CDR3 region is CASSLAGSYEQYF. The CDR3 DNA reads TGTGCCAGCAGCTTGGCCGGGTCCTACGAGCAGTACTTC. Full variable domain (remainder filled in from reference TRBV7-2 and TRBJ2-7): GAGVSQSPSNKVTEKGKDVELRCDPISGHTALYWYRQSLGQGLEFLIYFQGNSAPDKSGLPSDRFSAERTGGSVSTLTIQRTQQEDSAVYLCASSLAGSYEQYFGPGTRLTVT.